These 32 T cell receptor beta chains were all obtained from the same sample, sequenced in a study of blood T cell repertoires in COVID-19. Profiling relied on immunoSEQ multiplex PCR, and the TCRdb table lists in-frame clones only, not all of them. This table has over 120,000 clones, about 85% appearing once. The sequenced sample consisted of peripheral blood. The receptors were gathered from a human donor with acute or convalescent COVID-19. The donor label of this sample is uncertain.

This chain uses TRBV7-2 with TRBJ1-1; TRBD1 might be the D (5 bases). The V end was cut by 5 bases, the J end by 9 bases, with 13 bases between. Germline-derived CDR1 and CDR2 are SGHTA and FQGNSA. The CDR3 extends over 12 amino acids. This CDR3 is CASSRPQGQAFF. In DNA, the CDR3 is TGTGCCAGCAGCCGACCGCAGGGTCAAGCTTTCTTT.

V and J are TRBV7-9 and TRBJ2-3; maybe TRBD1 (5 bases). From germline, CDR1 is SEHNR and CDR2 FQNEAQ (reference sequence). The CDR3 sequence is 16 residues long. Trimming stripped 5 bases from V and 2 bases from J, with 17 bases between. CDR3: CASSPQGRITTDTQYF. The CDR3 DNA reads TGTGCCAGCAGCCCCCAGGGCCGAATTACCACAGATACGCAGTATTTT. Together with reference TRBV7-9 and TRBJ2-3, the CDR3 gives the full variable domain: DTGVSQNPRHKITKRGQNVTFRCDPISEHNRLYWYRQTLGQGPEFLTYFQNEAQLEKSRLLSDRFSAERPKGSFSTLEIQRTEQGDSAMYLCASSPQGRITTDTQYFGPGTRLTVL.

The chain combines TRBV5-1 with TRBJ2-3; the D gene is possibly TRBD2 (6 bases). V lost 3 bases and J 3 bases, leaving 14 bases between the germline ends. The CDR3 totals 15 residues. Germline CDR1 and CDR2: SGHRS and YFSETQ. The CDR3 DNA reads TGCGCCAGCAGCTCTGTCTTGCGGGGTACAGATACGCAGTATTTT. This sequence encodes CASSSVLRGTDTQYF.

This chain's CDR3 is CASSRGGYSNQPQHF. The CDR3 DNA sequence: TGTGCCAGCAGTAGGGGTGGGTATAGCAATCAGCCCCAGCATTTT. The chain is built from TRBV7-2 and TRBJ1-5; D is possibly TRBD1 (5 bases). Germline V gene sequence: CDR1 SGHTA, CDR2 FQGNSA. The CDR3 has 15 amino acids. Trimming cost V 6 bases and J 0 bases, with 12 bases left between them.

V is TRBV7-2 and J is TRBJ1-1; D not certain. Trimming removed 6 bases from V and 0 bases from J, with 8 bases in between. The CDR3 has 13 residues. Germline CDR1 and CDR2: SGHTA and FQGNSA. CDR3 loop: CASRDEMNTEAFF. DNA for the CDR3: TGTGCCAGCAGAGATGAGATGAACACTGAAGCTTTCTTT.

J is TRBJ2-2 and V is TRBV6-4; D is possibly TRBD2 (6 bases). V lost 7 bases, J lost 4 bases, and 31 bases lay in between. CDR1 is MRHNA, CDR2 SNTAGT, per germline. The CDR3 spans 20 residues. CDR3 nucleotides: TGTGCCAGCACCCCCCCCGCCGGGACTGACTATAACCTAACCACCGGGGAGCTGTTTTTT. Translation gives CASTPPAGTDYNLTTGELFF.

CDR3 nucleotides: TGTGCCAGCAGCCCAGGGCCTAGCGACACGCTGCACTACGAGCAGTACGTC. Its translation: CASSPGPSDTLHYEQYV. This chain links TRBV5-4 with TRBJ2-7, with D perhaps TRBD2 (6 bases). This CDR3 region has 17 residues. In germline, CDR1 is SGHNT, CDR2 YYREEE (reference sequence). The V and J ends lost 4 bases and 3 bases respectively, with 23 bases between them.

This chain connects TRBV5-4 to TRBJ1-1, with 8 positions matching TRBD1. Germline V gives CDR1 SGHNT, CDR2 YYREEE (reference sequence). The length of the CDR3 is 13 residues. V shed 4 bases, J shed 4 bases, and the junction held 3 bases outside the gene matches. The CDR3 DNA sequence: TGTGCCAGCAGCGGCGGGACAGGCACTGAAGCTTTCTTT. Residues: CASSGGTGTEAFF. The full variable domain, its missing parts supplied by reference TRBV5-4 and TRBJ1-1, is ETGVTQSPTHLIKTRGQQVTLRCSSQSGHNTVSWYQQALGQGPQFIFQYYREEENGRGNFPPRFSGLQFPNYSSELNVNALELDDSALYLCASSGGTGTEAFFGQGTRLTVV.

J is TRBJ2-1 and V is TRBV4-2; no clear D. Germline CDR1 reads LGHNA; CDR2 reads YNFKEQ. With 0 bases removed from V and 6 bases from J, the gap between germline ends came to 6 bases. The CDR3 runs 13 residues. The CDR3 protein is CASSQERSNEQFF. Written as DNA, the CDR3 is TGTGCCAGCAGCCAAGAAAGGAGCAATGAGCAGTTCTTC.

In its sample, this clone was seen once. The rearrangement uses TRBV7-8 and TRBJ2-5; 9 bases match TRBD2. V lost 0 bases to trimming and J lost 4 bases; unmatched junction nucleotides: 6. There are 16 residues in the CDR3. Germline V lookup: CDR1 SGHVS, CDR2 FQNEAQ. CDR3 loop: CASSLALAGGRETQYF. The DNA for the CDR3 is TGTGCCAGCAGCTTAGCGCTCGCGGGGGGGCGAGAGACCCAGTACTTC.

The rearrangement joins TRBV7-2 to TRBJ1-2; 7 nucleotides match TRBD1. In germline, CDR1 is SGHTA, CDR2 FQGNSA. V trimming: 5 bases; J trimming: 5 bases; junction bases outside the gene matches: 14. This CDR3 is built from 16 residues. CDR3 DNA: TGTGCCAGCAGCACTTTTCGGACAGGAGACGTATATGGCTACACCTTC. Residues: CASSTFRTGDVYGYTF. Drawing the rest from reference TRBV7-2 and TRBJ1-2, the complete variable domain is GAGVSQSPSNKVTEKGKDVELRCDPISGHTALYWYRQSLGQGLEFLIYFQGNSAPDKSGLPSDRFSAERTGGSVSTLTIQRTQQEDSAVYLCASSTFRTGDVYGYTFGSGTRLTVV.

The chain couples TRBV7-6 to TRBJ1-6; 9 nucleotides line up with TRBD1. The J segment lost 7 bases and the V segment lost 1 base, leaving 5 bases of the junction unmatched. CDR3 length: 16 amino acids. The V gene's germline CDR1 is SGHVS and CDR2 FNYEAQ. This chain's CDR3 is CASSLGTGTGNSPLHF. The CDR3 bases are TGTGCCAGCAGCTTAGGCACCGGGACAGGGAATTCACCCCTCCACTTT. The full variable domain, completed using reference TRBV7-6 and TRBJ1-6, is GAGVSQSPRYKVTKRGQDVALRCDPISGHVSLYWYRQALGQGPEFLTYFNYEAQQDKSGLPNDRFSAERPEGSISTLTIQRTEQRDSAMYRCASSLGTGTGNSPLHFGNGTRLTVT.

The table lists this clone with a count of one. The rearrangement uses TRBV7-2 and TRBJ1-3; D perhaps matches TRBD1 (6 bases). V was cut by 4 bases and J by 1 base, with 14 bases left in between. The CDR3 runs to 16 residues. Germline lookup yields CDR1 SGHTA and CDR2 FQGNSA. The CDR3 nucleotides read TGTGCCAGCAGCTGGGTAGGGGGAAAATCTGGAAACACCATATATTTT. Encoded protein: CASSWVGGKSGNTIYF.

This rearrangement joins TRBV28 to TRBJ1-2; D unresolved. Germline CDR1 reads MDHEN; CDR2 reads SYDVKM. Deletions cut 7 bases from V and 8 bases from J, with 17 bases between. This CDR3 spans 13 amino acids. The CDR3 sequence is CASTVTGREGYTF. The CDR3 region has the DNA TGTGCCAGCACCGTTACCGGGAGGGAGGGCTACACCTTC.

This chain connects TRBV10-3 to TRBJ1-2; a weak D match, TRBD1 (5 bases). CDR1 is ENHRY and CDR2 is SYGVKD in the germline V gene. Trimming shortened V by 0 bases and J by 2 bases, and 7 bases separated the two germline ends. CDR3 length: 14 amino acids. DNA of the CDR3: TGTGCCATCAGTGAGTCGCAGGGCAACTATGGCTACACCTTC. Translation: CAISESQGNYGYTF.

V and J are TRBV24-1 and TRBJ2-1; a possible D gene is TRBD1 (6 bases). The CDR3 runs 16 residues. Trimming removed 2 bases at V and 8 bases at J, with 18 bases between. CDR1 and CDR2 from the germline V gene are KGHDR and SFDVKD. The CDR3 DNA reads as TGTGCCACCAGTGATTCACAGGGTCTCGGCATGGATGAGCAGTTCTTC. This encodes CATSDSQGLGMDEQFF.

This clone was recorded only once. DNA for the CDR3: TGCAGTGCTAGACGGGACTCTGGGCAGTTCTTC. This sequence encodes CSARRDSGQFF. This rearrangement joins TRBV20-1 to TRBJ2-1, with D maybe TRBD2 (6 bases). The CDR3 is 11 residues long. V lost 2 bases, J lost 12 bases, and 11 bases lay in between. Germline CDR1 and CDR2: DFQATT and SNEGSKA (reference sequence).

Here the CDR3 DNA reads TGTGCCAGCAGCCTCCAGGGGGCCGGCACTGAAGCTTTCTTT. It encodes CASSLQGAGTEAFF. The chain carries TRBV5-4 and TRBJ1-1, with TRBD1 matching over 8 bases. V shed 4 bases, J shed 4 bases, and the junction held 6 bases outside the gene matches. The CDR3 sequence is 14 residues long. Looked up from germline, CDR1 is SGHNT and CDR2 is YYREEE (reference sequence).

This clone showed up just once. CDR3 region: CASSGQGYEQYV. CDR3 DNA: TGTGCCAGCAGTGGACAGGGCTACGAGCAGTACGTC. The chain couples TRBV2 to TRBJ2-7; 7 nucleotides match TRBD1. The CDR3 loop spans 12 amino acids. From germline, CDR1 is SNHLY and CDR2 FYNNEI. The J segment lost 3 bases and the V segment lost 4 bases, leaving 0 bases of the junction unmatched.

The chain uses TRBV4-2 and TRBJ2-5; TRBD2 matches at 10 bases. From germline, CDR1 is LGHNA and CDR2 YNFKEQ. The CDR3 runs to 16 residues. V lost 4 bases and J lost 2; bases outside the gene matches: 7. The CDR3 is CASSRLGTSEQETQYF. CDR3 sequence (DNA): TGTGCCAGCAGCCGCCTCGGGACTAGCGAACAAGAGACCCAGTACTTC.

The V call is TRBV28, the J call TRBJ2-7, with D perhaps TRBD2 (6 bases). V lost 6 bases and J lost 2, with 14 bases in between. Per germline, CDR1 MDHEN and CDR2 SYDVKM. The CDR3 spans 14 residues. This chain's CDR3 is CASRPGTRAYEQYF. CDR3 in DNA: TGTGCCAGCAGACCCGGGACTCGGGCCTACGAGCAGTACTTC.

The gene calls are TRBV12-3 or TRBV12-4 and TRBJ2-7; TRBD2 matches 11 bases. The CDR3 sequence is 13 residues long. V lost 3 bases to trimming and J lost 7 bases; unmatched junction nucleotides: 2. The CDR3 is CASSLTSGVEQYF. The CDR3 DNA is TGTGCCAGCAGTTTGACTAGCGGGGTAGAGCAGTACTTC.

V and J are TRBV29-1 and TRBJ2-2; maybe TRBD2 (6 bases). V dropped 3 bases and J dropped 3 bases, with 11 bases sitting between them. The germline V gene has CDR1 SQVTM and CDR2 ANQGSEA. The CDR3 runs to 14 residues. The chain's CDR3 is CSVDWGVDTGELFF. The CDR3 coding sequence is TGCAGCGTTGATTGGGGGGTCGACACCGGGGAGCTGTTTTTT.

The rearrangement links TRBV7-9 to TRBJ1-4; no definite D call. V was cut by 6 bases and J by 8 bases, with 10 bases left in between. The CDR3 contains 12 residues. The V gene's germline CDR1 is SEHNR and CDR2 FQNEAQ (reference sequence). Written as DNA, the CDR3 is TGTGCCAGCAGTTATGACTTGGAAAAACTGTTTTTT. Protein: CASSYDLEKLFF.

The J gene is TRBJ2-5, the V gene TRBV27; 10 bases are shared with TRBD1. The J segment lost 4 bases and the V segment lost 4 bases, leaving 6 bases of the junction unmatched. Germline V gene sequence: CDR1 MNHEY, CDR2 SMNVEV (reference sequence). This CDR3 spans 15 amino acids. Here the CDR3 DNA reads TGTGCCAGCAGTTCGGACAGGGGGTTCGGAGAGACCCAGTACTTC. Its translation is CASSSDRGFGETQYF.

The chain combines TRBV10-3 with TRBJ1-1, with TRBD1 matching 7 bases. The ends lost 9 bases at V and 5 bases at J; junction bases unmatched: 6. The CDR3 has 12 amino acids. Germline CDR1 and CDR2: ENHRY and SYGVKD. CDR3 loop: CAMRTGQTEAFF. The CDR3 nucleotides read TGTGCCATGAGGACAGGACAAACTGAAGCTTTCTTT.

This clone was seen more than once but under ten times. Written as DNA, the CDR3 is TGTGCCAGCAGCCTTGGCGCGGGAGGCAATCAGCCCCAGCATTTT. It codes for CASSLGAGGNQPQHF. The chain has TRBV5-4 and TRBJ1-5; D not resolved. This CDR3 has 15 residues. CDR1 is SGHNT, CDR2 YYREEE, per germline (reference sequence). V lost 4 bases and J 2 bases, leaving 13 bases between the germline ends.

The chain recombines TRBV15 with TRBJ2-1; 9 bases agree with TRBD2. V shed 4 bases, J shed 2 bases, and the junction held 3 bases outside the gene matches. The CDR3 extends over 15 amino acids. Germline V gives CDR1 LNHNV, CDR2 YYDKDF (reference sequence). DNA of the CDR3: TGTGCCACCAGCAATAGCGGGAGCGCCTACAATGAGCAGTTCTTC. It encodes CATSNSGSAYNEQFF.

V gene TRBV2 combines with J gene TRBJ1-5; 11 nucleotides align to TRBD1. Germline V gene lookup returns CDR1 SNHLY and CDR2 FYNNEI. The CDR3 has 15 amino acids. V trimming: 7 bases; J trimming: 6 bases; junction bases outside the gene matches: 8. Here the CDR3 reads CASISGQGVGQPQHF. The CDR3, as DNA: TGTGCCAGCATTTCGGGACAGGGGGTAGGTCAGCCCCAGCATTTT.

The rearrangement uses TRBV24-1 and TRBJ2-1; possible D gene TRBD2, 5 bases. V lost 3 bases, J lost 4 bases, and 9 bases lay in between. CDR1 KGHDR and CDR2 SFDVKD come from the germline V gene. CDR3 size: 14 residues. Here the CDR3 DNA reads TGTGCCACCAGTGATGAGGGCCGATACAATGAGCAGTTCTTC. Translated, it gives CATSDEGRYNEQFF.

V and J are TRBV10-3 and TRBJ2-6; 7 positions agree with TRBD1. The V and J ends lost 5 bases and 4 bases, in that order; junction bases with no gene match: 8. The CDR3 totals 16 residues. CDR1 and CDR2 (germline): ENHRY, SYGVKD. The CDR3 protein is CAISTVTGSGANVLTF. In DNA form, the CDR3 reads TGTGCCATCAGTACCGTGACAGGGTCCGGGGCCAACGTCCTGACTTTC.

The CDR3: CASSIGTGGTEAFF. The DNA of the CDR3 is TGTGCCAGCAGCATAGGGACAGGCGGCACTGAAGCTTTCTTT. The genes are TRBV9 and TRBJ1-1, with 8 bases that match TRBD1. The length of the CDR3 is 14 residues. Looked up from germline, CDR1 is SGDLS and CDR2 is YYNGEE. V was clipped by 4 bases and J by 4 bases; unmatched bases: 6.